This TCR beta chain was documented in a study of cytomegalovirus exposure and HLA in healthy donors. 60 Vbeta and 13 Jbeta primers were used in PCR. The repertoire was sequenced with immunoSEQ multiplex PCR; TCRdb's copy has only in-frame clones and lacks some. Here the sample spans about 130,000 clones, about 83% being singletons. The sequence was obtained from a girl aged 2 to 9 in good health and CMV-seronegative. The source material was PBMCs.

This chain's CDR3 is CASSEMDRGLPYEQYF. In DNA, the CDR3 is TGTGCCAGCAGTGAGATGGACAGGGGCCTTCCCTACGAGCAGTACTTC. The chain has TRBV2 and TRBJ2-7; 9 bases align to TRBD1. V was clipped by 3 bases and J by 2 bases; unmatched bases: 8. The CDR3 is made up of 16 amino acids. CDR1 SNHLY and CDR2 FYNNEI come from the germline V gene.